One and the same sample provided the 30 T cell receptor beta chains below, sequenced in a study of blood T cell repertoires in COVID-19. The assay was immunoSEQ multiplex PCR, and TCRdb's table has in-frame clones only and misses some. Of some 390,000 clones listed, 80% to 90% are singletons. Sample: peripheral blood. Source of these receptors: a woman aged 60 to 75 with COVID-19, enrolled during active disease.

This sequence joins TRBV5-4 and TRBJ2-7, with D unresolved. The V end lost 2 bases, the J end lost 2 bases, and 11 bases lay between the germline ends. This CDR3 spans 14 amino acids. Germline V lookup: CDR1 SGHNT, CDR2 YYREEE (reference sequence). CDR3 amino acids: CASSLGVNPYEQYF. CDR3 bases: TGTGCCAGCAGCTTAGGAGTAAACCCCTACGAGCAGTACTTC.

V is TRBV10-3 and J is TRBJ1-2; 10 bases are a match to TRBD1. The CDR3 extends over 14 amino acids. The trim removed 4 bases at V and 13 bases at J, leaving 12 bases unmatched. CDR1 and CDR2 from the germline V gene are ENHRY and SYGVKD. The CDR3 sequence is CAISGAGTGDVLTF. CDR3 in DNA: TGTGCCATCAGTGGGGCCGGGACAGGGGACGTACTCACCTTC.

CDR3 loop: CASSHRAGKNIQYF. CDR3 nucleotides: TGTGCCAGCAGCCACAGGGCAGGCAAAAACATTCAGTACTTC. V gene TRBV3-1 (or the pseudogene TRBV3-2) combines with J gene TRBJ2-4; TRBD1 might be the D (5 bases). CDR3 length equals 14 residues. V was pared by 3 bases and J by 3 bases, with 9 bases between. Germline loops: CDR1 LGHDT, CDR2 YNNKEL (reference sequence).

This chain links TRBV9 with TRBJ2-2; 9 bases are shared with TRBD1. J was trimmed by 3 bases and V by 3 bases; bases with no gene match: 6. This CDR3 is 16 amino acids long. Germline loops: CDR1 SGDLS, CDR2 YYNGEE. CDR3 amino acids: CASSGKGTGYTGELFF. CDR3 DNA: TGTGCCAGCAGCGGAAAAGGGACAGGGTACACCGGGGAGCTGTTTTTT.

CDR3 protein: CASSQNGATEAFF. CDR3 in DNA: TGTGCCAGCAGCCAGAATGGGGCCACTGAAGCTTTCTTT. The V gene is TRBV3-1 (or the pseudogene TRBV3-2), the J gene TRBJ1-1, with TRBD1 as a possible D gene (5 bases). CDR1 and CDR2 from the germline V gene are LGHDT and YNNKEL (reference sequence). This CDR3 contains 13 residues. Trimming left V 3 bases short and J 4 bases short, with 9 bases between.

This sequence joins TRBV9 and TRBJ1-5, with D possibly TRBD1 on 5 matching bases. CDR1 SGDLS and CDR2 YYNGEE come from the germline V gene. The length of the CDR3 is 14 residues. Trimming shortened V by 2 bases and J by 3 bases, and 9 bases separated the two germline ends. The CDR3 loop reads CASSVWGDNQPQHF. In nucleotides, the CDR3 is TGTGCCAGCAGCGTTTGGGGGGACAATCAGCCCCAGCATTTT.

This clone was seen once. The rearrangement uses TRBV6-6 and TRBJ1-5; D may be TRBD1 (6 bases). Trimming cost V 5 bases and J 3 bases, with 11 bases left between them. Germline-derived CDR1 and CDR2 are MNHNY and SVGAGI (reference sequence). CDR3 length equals 14 residues. CDR3 loop: CASSPDSVNQPQHF. The CDR3 DNA follows: TGTGCCAGCAGTCCGGACAGCGTCAATCAGCCCCAGCATTTT.

This clone occurred a few times. The rearrangement joins TRBV4-2 to TRBJ1-3; D call uncertain. CDR1 and CDR2 (germline): LGHNA, YNFKEQ. V was cut by 0 bases and J by 3 bases, with 9 bases left in between. This CDR3 region has 15 residues. Written as DNA, the CDR3 is TGTGCCAGCAGCCAAGATGGCAGGATTGGAAACACCATATATTTT. Translated, it gives CASSQDGRIGNTIYF.

The rearrangement links TRBV11-1 to TRBJ2-1; no definite D call. The germline CDR1 and CDR2 sequences are SGHAT and FQDESV (reference sequence). The CDR3 totals 13 residues. Trimming removed 6 bases from V and 10 bases from J, with 16 bases in between. CDR3 bases: TGTGCCAGCAGTTCACTTCTAGTTGGCGAGCAGTTCTTC. It yields the protein CASSSLLVGEQFF.

The chain uses TRBV11-2 and TRBJ1-1; 8 bases fit TRBD1. This CDR3 has 15 amino acids. With V trimmed by 5 bases and J by 4 bases, 9 bases remained unmatched. The germline CDR1 and CDR2 sequences are SGHAT and FQNNGV. CDR3 sequence (DNA): TGTGCCAGCAGCCCGCGGACAGGGTTGGGCACTGAAGCTTTCTTT. Encoded protein: CASSPRTGLGTEAFF.

The V and J genes are TRBV5-1 and TRBJ2-7; TRBD1 is a possible D gene (6 bases). Between the trimmed V and J ends, which lost 0 bases and 4 bases, there was a span of 14 bases. The length of the CDR3 is 15 residues. Germline loops: CDR1 SGHRS, CDR2 YFSETQ. The CDR3 DNA is TGCGCCAGCAGCTTGGCCCAACAGGGTTGGTACGAGCAGTACTTC. Protein: CASSLAQQGWYEQYF.

The chain links TRBV11-2 to TRBJ2-5; D may be TRBD2 (6 bases). Trimming took 1 base from V and 3 from J, leaving 9 bases between them. CDR3 size: 14 residues. Germline-derived CDR1 and CDR2 are SGHAT and FQNNGV. The CDR3 region is CASSLAGGKETQYF. The CDR3 nucleotides are TGTGCCAGCAGCTTAGCCGGGGGTAAAGAGACCCAGTACTTC.

This clone was detected only once. The chain is built from TRBV5-5 and TRBJ1-2; possibly TRBD1 for D (6 bases). Between the trimmed V and J ends, which lost 2 bases and 2 bases, there was a span of 10 bases. CDR1 and CDR2 from the germline V gene are SGHKS and YYEKEE (reference sequence). The CDR3 totals 14 residues. CDR3 loop: CASSFGQRNYGYTF. For the CDR3, the DNA is TGTGCCAGCAGCTTTGGACAGAGAAACTATGGCTACACCTTC.

The chain is built from TRBV12-3 or TRBV12-4 and TRBJ1-2; the match to TRBD1 covers 9 bases. The CDR3 is 13 amino acids. The junction had 1 base not matched to a gene; V was cut back by 6 bases and J by 2 bases. The CDR3 sequence: CASRGQGNYGYTF. The CDR3 bases are TGTGCCAGCAGAGGACAGGGGAACTATGGCTACACCTTC.

This clone was recorded only once. The V gene is TRBV5-4, the J gene TRBJ2-3; 13 bases line up with TRBD2. CDR3 length: 15 residues. The germline V gene has CDR1 SGHNT and CDR2 YYREEE (reference sequence). V lost 1 base, J lost 6 bases, and 2 bases stayed unmatched. The CDR3 region is CASSLTSGRGDTQYF. The CDR3 DNA sequence: TGTGCCAGCAGCTTGACTAGCGGGAGGGGGGATACGCAGTATTTT.

The chain is built from TRBV28 and TRBJ2-7; unclear D gene. This CDR3 comprises 13 residues. Per the germline V gene, CDR1 is MDHEN and CDR2 is SYDVKM. V was clipped by 7 bases and J by 0 bases, with 10 bases between them. The CDR3 DNA reads as TGTGCCAGCACCTCAGGTGTCTCCTACGAGCAGTACTTC. Encoded protein: CASTSGVSYEQYF.

The V and J genes are TRBV12-3 or TRBV12-4 and TRBJ2-1; D unclear. The CDR3 spans 13 residues. Trimming removed 2 bases at V and 6 bases at J, with 8 bases between. The CDR3 region is CASSLFQVNEQFF. The CDR3, as DNA: TGTGCCAGCAGTTTATTCCAGGTCAATGAGCAGTTCTTC.

The chain combines TRBV7-2 with TRBJ2-3; 10 bases line up with TRBD2. V was pared by 6 bases and J by 1 base, with 7 bases of the junction left unmatched. This CDR3 is 16 amino acids long. Germline lookup yields CDR1 SGHTA and CDR2 FQGNSA. This CDR3 reads CASRRAGGGRTDTQYF. The DNA for the CDR3 is TGTGCCAGCAGGAGAGCGGGGGGGGGACGCACAGATACGCAGTATTTT.

The chain combines TRBV7-3 with TRBJ1-1; tentatively, D is TRBD1 (6 bases). V gave up 5 bases and J gave up 5 bases, with 18 bases separating them. CDR1 is SGHTA and CDR2 is FQGTGA in the germline V gene. This CDR3 comprises 15 residues. CDR3 in amino acids: CASSPNRDGRTEAFF. CDR3 in DNA: TGTGCCAGCAGCCCTAACAGGGACGGTAGGACTGAAGCTTTCTTT.

Worth noting for this clone: The same CDR3 can be traced to other DNA sequences in this sample. CDR3 DNA sequence: TGTGCCAGCAGCGCGGGACAGGGGGGTTCACCCCTCCACTTT. This codes for CASSAGQGGSPLHF. This rearrangement joins TRBV9 to TRBJ1-6; 11 bases map to TRBD1. The germline gives CDR1 SGDLS, CDR2 YYNGEE. With V trimmed by 3 bases and J by 9 bases, 2 bases remained unmatched. This CDR3 region has 14 residues. Variable domain in full (rest from reference TRBV9 and TRBJ1-6): DSGVTQTPKHLITATGQRVTLRCSPRSGDLSVYWYQQSLDQGLQFLIQYYNGEERAKGNILERFSAQQFPDLHSELNLSSLELGDSALYFCASSAGQGGSPLHFGNGTRLTVT.

This clone turned up a few times. The chain couples TRBV6-5 to TRBJ1-1; 7 nucleotides agree with TRBD1. Germline-derived CDR1 and CDR2 are MNHEY and SVGAGI. V lost 5 bases and J lost 5; bases outside the gene matches: 2. CDR3 length: 12 amino acids. This CDR3 reads CASSLTGTEAFF. In DNA form, the CDR3 reads TGTGCCAGCAGTCTGACAGGGACTGAAGCTTTCTTT.

The CDR3 nucleotides read TGTGCCAGCAGCGTTAGCGGAGGAACCTACAATGAGCAGTTCTTC. Translating gives CASSVSGGTYNEQFF. The genes are TRBV9 and TRBJ2-1; a weak D match, TRBD2 (6 bases). The V gene's germline CDR1 is SGDLS and CDR2 YYNGEE. The ends were cut back, 2 bases at V and 2 bases at J, with 11 bases in the middle. This CDR3 comprises 15 residues.

The chain uses TRBV9 and TRBJ1-2; possibly TRBD1 for D (6 bases). V dropped 3 bases and J dropped 0 bases, with 9 bases sitting between them. The V gene's germline CDR1 is SGDLS and CDR2 YYNGEE. The CDR3 consists of 14 residues. This CDR3 is CASSGGQPNYGYTF. The CDR3 DNA follows: TGTGCCAGCAGCGGGGGACAACCTAACTATGGCTACACCTTC.

The chain carries TRBV6-4 and TRBJ1-6; no reliable D call. Germline-derived CDR1 and CDR2 are MRHNA and SNTAGT. The CDR3 sequence is 15 residues long. Deletions cut 3 bases from V and 7 bases from J, with 13 bases between. The CDR3 is CASSEKQLPNSPLHF. The CDR3 DNA is TGTGCCAGCAGTGAAAAACAGCTACCCAATTCACCCCTCCACTTT.

The rearrangement links TRBV7-3 to TRBJ2-3; 11 nucleotides agree with TRBD2. With 3 bases clipped from V and 4 bases from J, the junction kept 3 bases outside the gene matches. The CDR3 is 15 residues long. The germline gives CDR1 SGHTA, CDR2 FQGTGA. The CDR3 DNA follows: TGTGCCAGCAGCTTTAGCGGGGGGGCGTCAGATACGCAGTATTTT. Encoded protein: CASSFSGGASDTQYF.

The V call is TRBV2, the J call TRBJ2-7; D is perhaps TRBD1 (6 bases). CDR1 is SNHLY and CDR2 is FYNNEI in the germline V gene. Trimming removed 6 bases at V and 4 bases at J, with 13 bases between. The CDR3 covers 13 residues. In DNA form, the CDR3 reads TGTGCCAGCAGAAGCAGGGGTTTTTACGAGCAGTACTTC. Translating gives CASRSRGFYEQYF.

The rearrangement links TRBV10-3 to TRBJ1-1, with D perhaps TRBD1 (5 bases). Germline V lookup: CDR1 ENHRY, CDR2 SYGVKD. The length of the CDR3 is 12 residues. V dropped 7 bases and J dropped 5 bases, with 11 bases sitting between them. The CDR3 DNA reads TGTGCCATCAAGACGGGGGGGACTGAAGCTTTCTTT. It codes for CAIKTGGTEAFF.

This sequence joins TRBV19 and TRBJ1-1; TRBD1 might be the D (5 bases). Trimming removed 1 base from V and 3 bases from J, with 9 bases in between. CDR1 LNHDA and CDR2 SQIVND come from the germline V gene (reference sequence). This CDR3 spans 14 amino acids. CDR3 nucleotide sequence: TGTGCCAGTAGTATAGTCAGGGTGGACACTGAAGCTTTCTTT. It specifies CASSIVRVDTEAFF.

The V gene is TRBV6-6, the J gene TRBJ1-2; 9 nucleotides agree with TRBD1. The CDR3 sequence is 12 residues long. Germline V CDR1 and CDR2: MNHNY, SVGAGI (reference sequence). The J segment lost 8 bases and the V segment lost 10 bases, leaving 8 bases of the junction unmatched. CDR3 amino acids: CATGTGNTGYTF. CDR3 nucleotides: TGTGCCACCGGGACAGGGAATACAGGCTACACCTTC.

The CDR3, as DNA: TGTGCCAGCAGTTTGTTCAGGGGCGGGTATTCACCCCTCCACTTT. Translated: CASSLFRGGYSPLHF. The V gene is TRBV27, the J gene TRBJ1-6, with D maybe TRBD1 (6 bases). In germline, CDR1 is MNHEY, CDR2 SMNVEV (reference sequence). CDR3 size: 15 residues. The V and J ends lost 3 bases and 8 bases respectively, with 14 bases between them.